These 23 T cell receptor beta chains came from one sample sequenced in a study of long-term antiretroviral therapy in people with HIV. immunoSEQ v3.0 was run at survey level. TCRdb keeps only in-frame clones here, not all; method: immunoSEQ multiplex PCR. This table has more than 25,000 clones, roughly 97% appearing once. Here the sequenced sample was unsorted PBMCs, taken 7.6 years after starting antiretroviral therapy. The receptors here all came from a man aged 25 to 45 with HIV.

A single count supports this clone. The V call is TRBV2, the J call TRBJ1-1; unclear D gene. The length of the CDR3 is 11 residues. The V end was cut by 6 bases, the J end by 5 bases, with 7 bases between. Germline V gives CDR1 SNHLY, CDR2 FYNNEI. Here the CDR3 DNA reads TGTGCCAGCAGGGGGATTACTGAAGCTTTCTTT. Translation: CASRGITEAFF.

DNA for the CDR3: TGTGCCAGCAGCCAAGAATTGGGTCAGCCCCAGCATTTT. Its protein is CASSQELGQPQHF. The chain joins TRBV4-2 to TRBJ1-5; D remains ambiguous. CDR1 and CDR2 (germline): LGHNA, YNFKEQ. The V and J ends lost 0 bases and 6 bases respectively, with 6 bases between them. The CDR3 runs to 13 residues.

The V gene is TRBV15, the J gene TRBJ2-7; 7 bases align to TRBD2. V lost 2 bases and J lost 2; bases outside the gene matches: 9. Germline V CDR1 and CDR2: LNHNV, YYDKDF (reference sequence). This CDR3 has 16 amino acids. This CDR3 is CATSRRGVSATYEQYF. The CDR3 coding sequence is TGTGCCACCAGCAGACGGGGGGTTAGCGCGACCTACGAGCAGTACTTC.

The chain employs TRBV4-3 and TRBJ1-1, with TRBD1 matching 7 bases. The ends lost 2 bases at V and 8 bases at J; junction bases unmatched: 11. This CDR3 contains 15 residues. Germline CDR1 reads LGHNA; CDR2 reads YSLEER. This CDR3 reads CASSQSLGEGAEAFF. The CDR3 region has the DNA TGCGCCAGCAGCCAAAGCTTGGGGGAGGGGGCGGAAGCTTTCTTT.

V and J are TRBV21-1 and TRBJ2-1; the table's D gene call, TRBD1, was not cross checked with the DNA. TRBV21-1 is reported as a pseudogene. This CDR3 is 15 amino acids long. This chain's CDR3 is CAIPGDRALYNEQFF. The CDR3 nucleotides are TGTGCCATCCCCGGTGACAGGGCGCTCTACAATGAGCAGTTCTTC.

This clone has only one observation. The gene calls are TRBV6-5 and TRBJ2-3, with no clear D. The V gene's germline CDR1 is MNHEY and CDR2 SVGAGI. CDR3 length equals 13 residues. Trimming pared 6 bases from V and 6 bases from J, leaving 13 bases between. In DNA, the CDR3 is TGTGCCAGCAGCCCCTATACCTCGGATACGCAGTATTTT. It codes for CASSPYTSDTQYF.

The V call is TRBV15, the J call TRBJ2-7; TRBD2 is a possible D gene (5 bases). V was clipped by 0 bases and J by 3 bases, with 12 bases between them. The CDR3 is 15 residues long. Per germline, CDR1 LNHNV and CDR2 YYDKDF (reference sequence). CDR3 in DNA: TGTGCCACCAGCAGAGATTCGGGGAATCTCTACGAGCAGTACTTC. Its protein is CATSRDSGNLYEQYF.

The V gene is TRBV9, the J gene TRBJ1-3; D unresolved. This CDR3 contains 13 residues. In germline, CDR1 is SGDLS, CDR2 YYNGEE. V shed 4 bases and J shed 5 bases, with 10 bases lying between them. The CDR3 DNA is TGTGCCAGCAGCTTCGGGGATCGAAACACCATATATTTT. It yields the protein CASSFGDRNTIYF.

This chain connects TRBV5-5 to TRBJ2-1; TRBD2 agrees at 10 bases. Trimming removed 0 bases from V and 2 bases from J; junction bases left unmatched: 5. The CDR3 covers 17 residues. Germline CDR1 SGHKS, CDR2 YYEKEE (reference sequence). DNA of the CDR3: TGTGCCAGCAGCTTGGAAGCTAGCGGGAGCCCCTACAATGAGCAGTTCTTC. Its translation is CASSLEASGSPYNEQFF.

V usage is TRBV19 and J usage is TRBJ2-5; D ambiguous. The CDR3 sequence is 16 residues long. Trimming took 1 base from V and 4 from J, leaving 16 bases between them. The germline V gene has CDR1 LNHDA and CDR2 SQIVND (reference sequence). The CDR3 loop reads CASSIGAWRLGETQYF. CDR3 sequence (DNA): TGTGCCAGTAGTATAGGAGCTTGGAGACTTGGAGAGACCCAGTACTTC. The variable domain in full, with the rest retrieved from reference TRBV19 and TRBJ2-5, is DGGITQSPKYLFRKEGQNVTLSCEQNLNHDAMYWYRQDPGQGLRLIYYSQIVNDFQKGDIAEGYSVSREKKESFPLTVTSAQKNPTAFYLCASSIGAWRLGETQYFGPGTRLLVL.

The chain combines TRBV10-3 with TRBJ1-5; D remains unclear. V gave up 7 bases and J gave up 6 bases, with 13 bases separating them. Germline V gene sequence: CDR1 ENHRY, CDR2 SYGVKD. The CDR3 has 13 residues. The CDR3 protein is CAITGSLSQPQHF. The CDR3 nucleotides read TGTGCCATCACGGGCAGTTTGTCTCAGCCCCAGCATTTT.

DNA of the CDR3: TGTGCCAGCAGCCAAGGGGGTGACAGGGGCTTTGCCGAGCAGTACTTC. Its protein product is CASSQGGDRGFAEQYF. The V and J genes are TRBV14 and TRBJ2-7; TRBD1 matches at 8 bases. After removal of 1 base from V and 6 bases from J, the junction contained 11 bases not matched to a gene. CDR1 SGHDN and CDR2 FVKESK come from the germline V gene. This CDR3 is 16 amino acids long.

The chain is built from TRBV25-1 and TRBJ1-1; D unclear. Trimming took off 5 bases at V and 5 bases at J, with 6 bases between the two ends. The CDR3 is 11 amino acids. The germline CDR1 and CDR2 sequences are MGHDK and SYGVNS. CDR3 in amino acids: CASSIGTEAFF. The CDR3, as DNA: TGTGCCAGCAGTATAGGGACTGAAGCTTTCTTT. Supplemented by reference TRBV25-1 and TRBJ1-1, the full variable domain reads EADIYQTPRYLVIGTGKKITLECSQTMGHDKMYWYQQDPGMELHLIHYSYGVNSTEKGDLSSESTVSRIRTEHFPLTLESARPSHTSQYLCASSIGTEAFFGQGTRLTVV.

The chain uses TRBV29-1 and TRBJ2-2; D gene uncertain. The germline CDR1 and CDR2 sequences are SQVTM and ANQGSEA. Trimming pared 3 bases from V and 5 bases from J, leaving 10 bases between. This CDR3 is 13 amino acids long. This CDR3 is CSVDPASTGELFF. CDR3 nucleotides: TGCAGCGTTGACCCCGCAAGTACCGGGGAGCTGTTTTTT.

This sequence joins TRBV13 and TRBJ2-1, with D tentatively TRBD2 (5 bases). This CDR3 has 15 residues. Germline values: CDR1 PRHDT, CDR2 FYEKMQ (reference sequence). V shed 4 bases and J shed 7 bases, with 17 bases lying between them. The CDR3 here is CASSSLGLVGNEQFF. CDR3 in DNA: TGTGCCAGCAGCTCCCTTGGACTGGTGGGGAATGAGCAGTTCTTC.

The rearrangement joins TRBV28 to TRBJ1-1; D is possibly TRBD1 (5 bases). The germline V gene has CDR1 MDHEN and CDR2 SYDVKM. The CDR3 consists of 11 residues. V was shortened by 8 bases and J by 7 bases, with 11 bases between the two germline ends. DNA for the CDR3: TGTGCCAGCCCTGAAACAGGTGAAGCTTTCTTT. Translating it yields CASPETGEAFF.

The CDR3 loop reads CASSLTVNTGELFF. In DNA form, the CDR3 reads TGTGCCAGCAGCTTGACAGTGAACACCGGGGAGCTGTTTTTT. The chain links TRBV7-9 to TRBJ2-2; D possibly corresponds to TRBD1 (5 bases). V was pared by 3 bases and J by 1 base, with 6 bases between. CDR3 length: 14 amino acids. Germline values: CDR1 SEHNR, CDR2 FQNEAQ (reference sequence).

V usage is TRBV7-3 and J usage is TRBJ2-1; D not resolved. Germline assignment: CDR1 SGHTA and CDR2 FQGTGA. V shed 0 bases and J shed 9 bases, with 9 bases lying between them. The CDR3 totals 13 residues. CDR3 coding DNA: TGTGCCAGCAGCTTAACAGGGTGGGGTGAGCAGTTCTTC. Translating gives CASSLTGWGEQFF. Full variable domain (remainder filled in from reference TRBV7-3 and TRBJ2-1): GAGVSQTPSNKVTEKGKYVELRCDPISGHTALYWYRQSLGQGPEFLIYFQGTGAADDSGLPNDRFFAVRPEGSVSTLKIQRTERGDSAVYLCASSLTGWGEQFFGPGTRLTVL.

The chain employs TRBV6-6 and TRBJ1-1; TRBD1 is a possible D gene (5 bases). The germline V gene encodes CDR1 MNHNY and CDR2 SVGAGI (reference sequence). Trimming shortened V by 5 bases and J by 2 bases, and 15 bases separated the two germline ends. CDR3 size: 15 residues. CDR3 in DNA: TGTGCCAGCAGTCAATCCGGGACTGGCAACACTGAAGCTTTCTTT. This gives the protein CASSQSGTGNTEAFF.

The chain carries TRBV5-4 and TRBJ1-2; possible D gene TRBD1, 5 bases. Germline V gives CDR1 SGHNT, CDR2 YYREEE (reference sequence). V shed 2 bases and J shed 0 bases, with 14 bases lying between them. The CDR3 contains 16 residues. CDR3 loop: CASSFRLQVPNYGYTF. In DNA, the CDR3 is TGTGCCAGCAGCTTTAGACTACAGGTGCCTAACTATGGCTACACCTTC.

The rearrangement uses TRBV6-5 and TRBJ1-2, with TRBD1 matching over 8 bases. The CDR3 runs 14 residues. V lost 7 bases, J lost 8 bases, and 12 bases stayed unmatched. Germline assignment: CDR1 MNHEY and CDR2 SVGAGI. In DNA form, the CDR3 reads TGTGCCAGCACTAATCACAGGGGGAATGTGGGCTACACCTTC. Protein sequence: CASTNHRGNVGYTF.

The rearrangement joins TRBV6-1 to TRBJ2-7; TRBD1 aligns across 10 bases. Trimming removed 6 bases from V and 4 bases from J; junction bases left unmatched: 3. From germline, CDR1 is MNHNS and CDR2 SASEGT. The CDR3 covers 13 residues. CDR3 region: CASRRGQGYEQYF. The CDR3 coding sequence is TGTGCCAGCAGAAGGGGACAGGGGTACGAGCAGTACTTC.

The chain employs TRBV19 and TRBJ1-5; D gene ambiguous. Trimming took off 4 bases at V and 4 bases at J, with 11 bases between the two ends. CDR1 and CDR2 (germline): LNHDA, SQIVND (reference sequence). The CDR3 has 14 amino acids. Here the CDR3 DNA reads TGTGCCAGTAGTAGCGGGGTAGGGAATCAGCCCCAGCATTTT. It codes for CASSSGVGNQPQHF.